The table lists the clone carrying this T cell receptor beta chain with a few counts. The repertoire was sequenced with immunoSEQ multiplex PCR; TCRdb's copy has only in-frame clones and lacks some. The sample comprises 120,000 or so clones, 80% to 95% of which are singletons, and more than 6.5% rests with the top ten. These data are taken from a study of control samples from healthy donors and cancer patients. Germline values: CDR1 SGDLS, CDR2 YYNGEE. This CDR3 comprises 17 residues. Trimming cost V 0 bases and J 5 bases; bases outside gene matches: 9. The V and J genes are TRBV9 and TRBJ2-1; 9 nucleotides match TRBD1. This receptor was obtained from a man aged 18-30 years in good health. The sample consisted of blood. Here the CDR3 DNA reads TGTGCCAGCAGCGTAGGTCTTGGGGACAGGGCAAACAATGAGCAGTTCTTC. It specifies CASSVGLGDRANNEQFF.